These 11 T cell receptor beta chains were all obtained from the same sample, sequenced in a study of CD8+CD57+ T cells in acquired aplastic anemia. TCR beta VDJ and CDR3 were profiled, and genomic DNA was the template. Each CDR3 protein gets one entry after TCRdb re-called the reads with MiXCR. The repertoire holds 150,000 to 200,000 distinct CDR3 sequences, approximately 45% seen once, with about 2.9% in the top ten. The sequenced sample was sorted CD4+, CD8+, or CD8+CD57+ T cells (not recorded which) from PBMCs. The receptors shown here come from a human donor in good health.

This clonotype was observed a single time. The gene calls are TRBV24-1 and TRBJ2-1; either TRBD1 or TRBD2 may supply D (6 bases each). V lost 5 bases to trimming and J lost 6 bases, with 13 bases between them. There are 14 residues in the CDR3. CDR1 and CDR2 from the germline V gene are KGHDR and SFDVKD. CDR3 bases: TGTGCCACCAGTGCGGTAGGGGGAGGCAATGAGCAGTTCTTC. Its protein is CATSAVGGGNEQFF.

J is TRBJ2-7 and V is TRBV7-8, with no clear D. V shed 5 bases and J shed 3 bases, with 11 bases lying between them. Germline values: CDR1 SGHVS, CDR2 FQNEAQ. The CDR3 is 13 amino acids. CDR3 sequence: CASSPGYLYEQYF. The CDR3 nucleotides are TGTGCCAGCAGCCCCGGTTATCTCTACGAGCAGTACTTC.

This clonotype appeared a few times. The chain carries TRBV20-1 and TRBJ2-1; tentatively, D is TRBD1 or TRBD2 (5 bases each). From germline, CDR1 is DFQATT and CDR2 SNEGSKA (reference sequence). The CDR3 runs to 13 residues. V lost 6 bases and J lost 3, with 12 bases in between. The CDR3 is CSAVRDDYNEQFF. CDR3 DNA: TGCAGTGCCGTCCGGGACGACTACAATGAGCAGTTCTTC.

The chain combines TRBV10-3 with TRBJ2-3; 13 bases are a match to TRBD2. This CDR3 has 16 residues. V lost 2 bases, J lost 6 bases, and 5 bases stayed unmatched. Germline V CDR1 and CDR2: ENHRY, SYGVKD. The CDR3 DNA follows: TGTGCCATCAGTGAGGGACTAGCGGGAGTGGCGGATACGCAGTATTTT. Its protein is CAISEGLAGVADTQYF.

This clonotype was seen ten or more times. This rearrangement joins TRBV5-1 to TRBJ1-5; D call uncertain. CDR3 length equals 13 residues. V lost 5 bases to trimming and J lost 0 bases, with 6 bases between them. Germline values: CDR1 SGHRS, CDR2 YFSETQ. CDR3 protein: CASSADSNQPQHF. CDR3 coding DNA: TGCGCCAGCAGTGCAGATAGCAATCAGCCCCAGCATTTT. The full variable domain, its missing parts supplied by reference TRBV5-1 and TRBJ1-5, is KAGVTQTPRYLIKTRGQQVTLSCSPISGHRSVSWYQQTPGQGLQFLFEYFSETQRNKGNFPGRFSGRQFSNSRSEMNVSTLELGDSALYLCASSADSNQPQHFGDGTRLSIL.

The rearrangement joins TRBV3-1 to TRBJ2-1, with TRBD2 matching over 7 bases. Germline CDR1 LGHDT, CDR2 YNNKEL (reference sequence). V was pared by 0 bases and J by 9 bases, with 8 bases of the junction left unmatched. This CDR3 region has 15 residues. The CDR3 reads CASSQDPGGRGEQFF. In nucleotides, the CDR3 is TGTGCCAGCAGCCAAGATCCGGGCGGGAGAGGTGAGCAGTTCTTC.

As concerns this clonotype: Since a much larger clone is just one base distant, this may be a read error. This chain connects TRBV7-2 to TRBJ2-5, with a tentative D call TRBD1 (5 bases). Looked up from germline, CDR1 is SGHTA and CDR2 is FQGNSA. V lost 4 bases to trimming and J lost 14 bases, with 20 bases between them. There are 13 residues in the CDR3. DNA of the CDR3: TGTGCCAGCAGCTCCCGGACAAGCACTCTCGTTTACTTC. Amino acids: CASSSRTSTLVYF.

The chain employs TRBV20-1 and TRBJ1-1; D call uncertain. Trimming removed 5 bases from V and 11 bases from J, with 12 bases in between. The CDR3 is 10 amino acids. Germline CDR1 reads DFQATT; CDR2 reads SNEGSKA (reference sequence). The CDR3 is CSASSPPAFF. In DNA form, the CDR3 reads TGCAGTGCTTCCTCGCCTCCGGCTTTCTTT.

The DNA for the CDR3 is TGCGCCAGCAGTGCCCGGACTAGCGGGGGGAGCTCCTACAATGAGCAGTTCTTC. This codes for CASSARTSGGSSYNEQFF. The V and J genes are TRBV10-2 and TRBJ2-1; 14 bases fit TRBD2. The CDR3 covers 18 residues. Germline CDR1 WSHSY, CDR2 SAAADI. V was clipped by 4 bases and J by 0 bases; unmatched bases: 5.

This clonotype occurred many times. The V and J genes are TRBV20-1 and TRBJ2-3; 10 nucleotides match TRBD1. The V and J ends lost 4 bases and 14 bases, in that order; junction bases with no gene match: 18. The CDR3 sequence is 15 residues long. Germline V gene sequence: CDR1 DFQATT, CDR2 SNEGSKA (reference sequence). In DNA, the CDR3 is TGCAGTGCTAATGACGCCGGGACAGGGGCTTCGCCCCCGTATTTT. This translates into CSANDAGTGASPPYF.

The J gene is TRBJ2-1, the V gene TRBV9; D possibly corresponds to TRBD2 (6 bases). Germline values: CDR1 SGDLS, CDR2 YYNGEE. Trimming shortened V by 1 base and J by 5 bases, and 10 bases separated the two germline ends. This CDR3 is built from 14 residues. The CDR3 sequence: CASSVRGANNEQFF. CDR3 DNA sequence: TGTGCCAGCAGCGTACGCGGGGCTAACAATGAGCAGTTCTTC.